A single sample is the source of the 24 T cell receptor beta chains below, sequenced in a study of T cell responses to AZD1222 COVID-19 vaccine. The repertoire was sequenced with immunoSEQ multiplex PCR; TCRdb's copy has only in-frame clones and lacks some. The table has some 200,000 clones, roughly 91% seen once. The sequences come from peripheral blood, collected 28 days after the second AZD1222 dose. Receptors originate from an adult who received the AZD1222 COVID-19 vaccine.

For this clone: The same CDR3 also results from other DNA sequences found in this sample. The chain has TRBV7-9 and TRBJ2-7, with 7 bases aligning to TRBD1. Trimming took 3 bases from V and 4 from J; bases not matched to a gene: 0. This CDR3 region has 12 residues. Germline V lookup: CDR1 SEHNR, CDR2 FQNEAQ (reference sequence). In DNA, the CDR3 is TGTGCCAGCAGCTTGACAGGGTACGAGCAGTACTTC. Residues: CASSLTGYEQYF.

V is TRBV11-2 and J is TRBJ1-1; TRBD1 is a possible D gene (5 bases). Deletions cut 5 bases from V and 10 bases from J, with 11 bases between. This CDR3 has 11 amino acids. Germline CDR1 and CDR2: SGHAT and FQNNGV. CDR3 coding DNA: TGTGCCAGCAGCGCACAGGAGGGAGCTTTCTTT. It translates to CASSAQEGAFF.

This chain links TRBV7-3 with TRBJ2-2; D gene unclear. Trimming took off 5 bases at V and 7 bases at J, with 14 bases between the two ends. CDR3 length: 14 amino acids. CDR1 and CDR2 from the germline V gene are SGHTA and FQGTGA. The CDR3 nucleotides read TGTGCCAGCAGCCAAAGACCTGGGGACGGGGAGCTGTTTTTT. This codes for CASSQRPGDGELFF. Drawing the rest from reference TRBV7-3 and TRBJ2-2, the complete variable domain is GAGVSQTPSNKVTEKGKYVELRCDPISGHTALYWYRQSLGQGPEFLIYFQGTGAADDSGLPNDRFFAVRPEGSVSTLKIQRTERGDSAVYLCASSQRPGDGELFFGEGSRLTVL.

V is TRBV28 and J is TRBJ2-3; D is undetermined. CDR1 is MDHEN and CDR2 is SYDVKM in the germline V gene. Trimming took off 6 bases at V and 1 base at J, with 8 bases between the two ends. The CDR3 is 13 residues long. CDR3 sequence reads: CASRSVGTDTQYF. CDR3 nucleotide sequence: TGTGCCAGCAGGTCGGTCGGCACAGATACGCAGTATTTT. Full variable domain (rest looked up from reference TRBV28 and TRBJ2-3): DVKVTQSSRYLVKRTGEKVFLECVQDMDHENMFWYRQDPGLGLRLIYFSYDVKMKEKGDIPEGYSVSREKKERFSLILESASTNQTSMYLCASRSVGTDTQYFGPGTRLTVL.

This clone occurred once. J is TRBJ1-4 and V is TRBV7-9; possible D gene TRBD1, 5 bases. Trimming stripped 0 bases from V and 6 bases from J, with 11 bases between. CDR1 SEHNR and CDR2 FQNEAQ come from the germline V gene (reference sequence). The CDR3 sequence is 15 residues long. In DNA, the CDR3 is TGTGCCAGCAGCTTAGCGGGGCGGCCCGATGAAAAACTGTTTTTT. The encoded protein is CASSLAGRPDEKLFF.

The V and J genes are TRBV5-5 and TRBJ2-6; 9 bases map to TRBD2. The CDR3 consists of 18 residues. Germline lookup yields CDR1 SGHKS and CDR2 YYEKEE (reference sequence). J was trimmed by 0 bases and V by 4 bases; bases with no gene match: 8. Here the CDR3 reads CASSATSGGGSGANVLTF. The CDR3 DNA reads as TGTGCCAGCAGCGCGACTAGCGGTGGGGGCTCTGGGGCCAACGTCCTGACTTTC.

This rearrangement joins TRBV4-2 to TRBJ2-7; possibly TRBD1 for D (6 bases). V dropped 1 base and J dropped 1 base, with 11 bases sitting between them. Germline values: CDR1 LGHNA, CDR2 YNFKEQ. The CDR3 has 15 amino acids. The CDR3 protein is CASSQATGPSYEQYF. CDR3 bases: TGTGCCAGCAGCCAAGCCACAGGGCCATCCTACGAGCAGTACTTC.

In this sample, this clone turned up a few times. This chain joins TRBV7-2 and TRBJ2-7; D call uncertain. In germline, CDR1 is SGHTA, CDR2 FQGNSA. CDR3 length: 15 amino acids. Trimming left V 2 bases short and J 0 bases short, with 11 bases between. CDR3 region: CASSLYASPSYEQYF. CDR3 coding DNA: TGTGCCAGCAGCTTATACGCATCACCCTCCTACGAGCAGTACTTC.

The gene calls are TRBV30 and TRBJ2-3; tentative D call: TRBD2 (5 bases). Per germline, CDR1 GTSNPN and CDR2 SVGIG (reference sequence). The CDR3 length is 14 residues. Trimming removed 0 bases at V and 3 bases at J, with 10 bases between. CDR3 nucleotide sequence: TGTGCCTGGAGTGTCCTCCCGGGGACAGATACGCAGTATTTT. Translation gives CAWSVLPGTDTQYF.

The chain has TRBV9 and TRBJ2-3; D remains unclear. The CDR3 runs to 15 residues. The V gene lost 4 bases and the J gene lost 2 bases, with 14 bases spanning the gap. Germline V CDR1 and CDR2: SGDLS, YYNGEE. CDR3: CASSPRVVHTDTQYF. As DNA, the CDR3 is TGTGCCAGCAGCCCCCGGGTGGTCCACACAGATACGCAGTATTTT.

V usage is TRBV18 and J usage is TRBJ2-3; D might be TRBD1 (7 bases). This CDR3 region has 15 residues. The V gene's germline CDR1 is KGHSH and CDR2 LQKENI. Trimming shortened V by 2 bases and J by 5 bases, and 14 bases separated the two germline ends. The CDR3 spells CASSPGGTVGDTQYF. The DNA of the CDR3 is TGTGCCAGCTCACCAGGCGGGACAGTAGGAGATACGCAGTATTTT.

The chain recombines TRBV3-1 (or the pseudogene TRBV3-2) with TRBJ2-7; 9 bases agree with TRBD2. Germline values: CDR1 LGHDT, CDR2 YNNKEL (reference sequence). The CDR3 is made up of 15 amino acids. The V gene end was trimmed by 4 bases and the J gene end by 1 base; junction bases not matched to a gene: 5. The CDR3 protein is CASSRELAGSYEQYF. The CDR3 nucleotides read TGTGCCAGCAGCCGCGAGCTAGCGGGGTCCTACGAGCAGTACTTC.

The genes are TRBV28 and TRBJ1-4; perhaps TRBD1 as D (6 bases). The CDR3 consists of 13 residues. Germline values: CDR1 MDHEN, CDR2 SYDVKM. Deletions cut 5 bases from V and 8 bases from J, with 12 bases between. CDR3 amino acids: CASSPGVGEKLFF. The CDR3 DNA sequence: TGTGCCAGCAGTCCAGGGGTTGGCGAAAAACTGTTTTTT.

This clone showed up just once. The CDR3 here is CSVGGYKDSNQPQHF. The CDR3 DNA reads TGCAGCGTTGGAGGGTATAAGGATAGCAATCAGCCCCAGCATTTT. The J gene is TRBJ1-5, the V gene TRBV29-1; D remains ambiguous. Trimming took 4 bases from V and 0 from J, leaving 13 bases between them. CDR3 length: 15 amino acids. Germline V gene data show CDR1 as SQVTM and CDR2 as ANQGSEA.

V gene TRBV4-1 combines with J gene TRBJ1-4; a possible D gene is TRBD1 (5 bases). Trimming removed 4 bases at V and 4 bases at J, with 16 bases between. Germline CDR1 reads MGHRA; CDR2 reads YSYEKL. This CDR3 is built from 16 residues. The CDR3 sequence is CASSRGEGTLNEKLFF. The DNA for the CDR3 is TGCGCCAGCAGCCGGGGCGAGGGAACCCTTAATGAAAAACTGTTTTTT.

This chain uses TRBV19 with TRBJ1-6; possible D gene TRBD1, 5 bases. The V and J ends lost 7 bases and 11 bases respectively, with 15 bases between them. Germline CDR1 reads LNHDA; CDR2 reads SQIVND (reference sequence). The CDR3 is 13 amino acids. CDR3 loop: CASTPDLGPPLHF. Here the CDR3 DNA reads TGTGCCAGTACCCCGGACCTGGGACCACCCCTCCACTTT.

The chain links TRBV5-8 to TRBJ2-4; no definite D call. The CDR3 has 15 amino acids. The germline V and J ends were trimmed by 0 bases and 6 bases, with 13 bases remaining between them. Germline CDR1 is SGHTS and CDR2 is YDEGEE. This CDR3 reads CASSLDGAGGNIQYF. In DNA, the CDR3 is TGTGCCAGCAGCTTGGATGGCGCTGGCGGAAACATTCAGTACTTC.

J is TRBJ1-2 and V is TRBV5-1; 8 bases are a match to TRBD1. The CDR3 runs 15 residues. V lost 6 bases and J lost 0; bases outside the gene matches: 7. CDR1 and CDR2 (germline): SGHRS, YFSETQ. As DNA, the CDR3 is TGCGCCAGCAACCCGGGGACAGGAACTAACTATGGCTACACCTTC. This encodes CASNPGTGTNYGYTF.

CDR3 amino acids: CASSFTDTYEQYF. The CDR3 DNA reads as TGTGCCAGCAGCTTTACCGACACCTACGAGCAGTACTTC. The rearrangement uses TRBV5-6 and TRBJ2-7; no definite D call. V was cut by 2 bases and J by 2 bases, with 8 bases left in between. Germline values: CDR1 SGHDT, CDR2 YYEEEE. The CDR3 extends over 13 amino acids.

CDR3: CAWSVGQRGEQYF. The CDR3 DNA reads TGTGCCTGGAGTGTAGGGCAGCGGGGGGAGCAGTACTTC. The chain carries TRBV30 and TRBJ2-7; 8 bases agree with TRBD2. Germline CDR1 reads GTSNPN; CDR2 reads SVGIG (reference sequence). CDR3 length: 13 amino acids. Unmatched junction bases numbered 5, after V lost 0 bases and J lost 7 bases.

This clone was detected a few times. V is TRBV18 and J is TRBJ1-5, with 7 bases aligning to TRBD1. This CDR3 spans 14 amino acids. Germline assignment: CDR1 KGHSH and CDR2 LQKENI. The V segment lost 3 bases and the J segment 5 bases; nucleotides outside the gene matches: 4. The CDR3: CASSPEGADQPQHF. The DNA of the CDR3 is TGTGCCAGCTCACCTGAGGGGGCCGATCAGCCCCAGCATTTT.

This chain uses TRBV7-3 with TRBJ2-3; 13 nucleotides align to TRBD2. V lost 6 bases and J lost 4; bases outside the gene matches: 7. Germline V gene sequence: CDR1 SGHTA, CDR2 FQGTGA. The length of the CDR3 is 16 residues. In nucleotides, the CDR3 is TGTGCCAGCAGGGGCGGACTAGCGGGAGTATCAGATACGCAGTATTTT. This encodes CASRGGLAGVSDTQYF.

The J gene is TRBJ2-1, the V gene TRBV6-6; 8 bases are a match to TRBD2. CDR3 length: 16 amino acids. Germline V CDR1 and CDR2: MNHNY, SVGAGI (reference sequence). V shed 6 bases and J 3 bases; nucleotides not matched to a gene: 10. The CDR3 loop is CASRTSVGRGYNEQFF. The DNA for the CDR3 is TGTGCCAGCAGAACCAGCGTCGGGAGGGGCTACAATGAGCAGTTCTTC.

As DNA, the CDR3 is TGTGCCAGCAGCGCGACTAGCGGGAAGGACAATGAGCAGTTCTTC. Encoded protein: CASSATSGKDNEQFF. The chain links TRBV7-3 to TRBJ2-1; TRBD2 matches at 11 bases. The junction had 5 bases not matched to a gene; V was cut back by 5 bases and J by 5 bases. The CDR3 extends over 15 amino acids. Germline V gives CDR1 SGHTA, CDR2 FQGTGA. The whole variable domain, filled in from reference TRBV7-3 and TRBJ2-1, reads GAGVSQTPSNKVTEKGKYVELRCDPISGHTALYWYRQSLGQGPEFLIYFQGTGAADDSGLPNDRFFAVRPEGSVSTLKIQRTERGDSAVYLCASSATSGKDNEQFFGPGTRLTVL.